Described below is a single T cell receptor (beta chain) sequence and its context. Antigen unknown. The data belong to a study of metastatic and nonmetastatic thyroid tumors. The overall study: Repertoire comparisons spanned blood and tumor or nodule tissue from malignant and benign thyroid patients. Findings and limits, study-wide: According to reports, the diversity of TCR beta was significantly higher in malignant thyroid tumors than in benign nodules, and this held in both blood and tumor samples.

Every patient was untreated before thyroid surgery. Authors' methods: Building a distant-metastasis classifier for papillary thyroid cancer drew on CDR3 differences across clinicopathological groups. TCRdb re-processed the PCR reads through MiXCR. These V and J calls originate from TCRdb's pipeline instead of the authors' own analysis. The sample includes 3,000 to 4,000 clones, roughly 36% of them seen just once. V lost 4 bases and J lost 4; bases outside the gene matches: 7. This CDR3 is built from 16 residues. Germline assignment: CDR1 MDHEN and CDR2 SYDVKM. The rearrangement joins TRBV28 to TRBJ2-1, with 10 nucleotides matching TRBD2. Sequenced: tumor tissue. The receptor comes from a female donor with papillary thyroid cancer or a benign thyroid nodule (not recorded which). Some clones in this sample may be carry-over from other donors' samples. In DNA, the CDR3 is TGTGCCAGCAGTTCGCAGGGACTAGCGCGATACAATGAGCAGTTCTTC. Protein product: CASSSQGLARYNEQFF. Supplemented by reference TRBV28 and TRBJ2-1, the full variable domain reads DVKVTQSSRYLVKRTGEKVFLECVQDMDHENMFWYRQDPGLGLRLIYFSYDVKMKEKGDIPEGYSVSREKKERFSLILESASTNQTSMYLCASSSQGLARYNEQFFGPGTRLTVL.